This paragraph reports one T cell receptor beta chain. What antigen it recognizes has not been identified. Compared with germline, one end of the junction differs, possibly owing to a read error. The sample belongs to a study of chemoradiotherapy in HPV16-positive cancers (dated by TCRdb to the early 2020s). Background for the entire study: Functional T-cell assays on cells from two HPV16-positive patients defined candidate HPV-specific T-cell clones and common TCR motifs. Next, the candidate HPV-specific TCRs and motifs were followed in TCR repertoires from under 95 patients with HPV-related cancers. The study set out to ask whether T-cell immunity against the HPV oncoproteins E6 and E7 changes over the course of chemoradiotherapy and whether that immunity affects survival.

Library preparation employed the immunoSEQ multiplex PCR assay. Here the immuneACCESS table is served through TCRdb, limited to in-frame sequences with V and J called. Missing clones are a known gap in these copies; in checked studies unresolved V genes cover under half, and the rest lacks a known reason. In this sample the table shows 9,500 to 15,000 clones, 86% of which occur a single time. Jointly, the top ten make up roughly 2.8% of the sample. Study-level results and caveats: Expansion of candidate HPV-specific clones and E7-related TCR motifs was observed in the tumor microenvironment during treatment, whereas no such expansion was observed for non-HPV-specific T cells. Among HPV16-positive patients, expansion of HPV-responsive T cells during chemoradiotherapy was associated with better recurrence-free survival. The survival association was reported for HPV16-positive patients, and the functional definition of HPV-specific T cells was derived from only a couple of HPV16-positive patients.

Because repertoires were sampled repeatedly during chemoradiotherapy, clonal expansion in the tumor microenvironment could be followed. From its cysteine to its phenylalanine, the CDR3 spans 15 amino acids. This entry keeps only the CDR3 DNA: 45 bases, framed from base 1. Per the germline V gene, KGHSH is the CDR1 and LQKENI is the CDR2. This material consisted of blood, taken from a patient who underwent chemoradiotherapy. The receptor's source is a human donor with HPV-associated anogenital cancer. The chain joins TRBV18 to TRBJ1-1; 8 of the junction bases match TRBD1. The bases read TGTGCCAGCTCCCCACGGACAGGGCGAGGGACTGAAGCTTTCTTT. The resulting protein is CASSPRTGRGTEAFF.